This is a list of T cell receptor beta chains from one sample in a study of CD8+ T cells in alopecia areata. Profiling relied on immunoSEQ multiplex PCR, and the TCRdb table lists in-frame clones only, not all of them. The sample yields about 190,000 clones, around three fifths seen once. The source was CD4+ T cells sorted from blood, collected at week 0. These receptors originate from a human donor with alopecia areata. Both conserved end residues are trimmed from each CDR3. Fields, in order: D gene, V gene, J gene, CDR3 protein. D genes are given only for firm matches.

d_call: TRBD1; v_call: TRBV19; j_call: TRBJ1-1; cdr3_aa: ASSIESGQGASEAF
d_call: .; v_call: TRBV30; j_call: TRBJ2-1; cdr3_aa: AWSRLVNEQF
d_call: .; v_call: TRBV30; j_call: TRBJ2-7; cdr3_aa: AWRSGSYEQY
d_call: .; v_call: TRBV7-2; j_call: TRBJ2-3; cdr3_aa: ASSLTLSTDTQY
d_call: .; v_call: TRBV4-2; j_call: TRBJ1-5; cdr3_aa: ASSQETLHQPQH
d_call: .; v_call: TRBV27; j_call: TRBJ2-7; cdr3_aa: ASRPGRAAGGEQY
d_call: .; v_call: TRBV5-1; j_call: TRBJ2-5; cdr3_aa: ASSLGYQETQY
d_call: TRBD2; v_call: TRBV7-8; j_call: TRBJ2-5; cdr3_aa: ASSDTGTSSPETQY
d_call: .; v_call: TRBV30; j_call: TRBJ1-5; cdr3_aa: AAQAAGNQPQH
d_call: TRBD1; v_call: TRBV18; j_call: TRBJ2-6; cdr3_aa: ASSGTGAGANVLT
d_call: .; v_call: TRBV29-1; j_call: TRBJ1-1; cdr3_aa: SVGHMNTEAF
d_call: .; v_call: TRBV19; j_call: TRBJ1-2; cdr3_aa: ASSSGPLGYT
d_call: .; v_call: TRBV25-1; j_call: TRBJ2-3; cdr3_aa: ASGPELLQY
d_call: TRBD1; v_call: TRBV11-3; j_call: TRBJ1-1; cdr3_aa: ASSPGGYTEAF
d_call: .; v_call: TRBV2; j_call: TRBJ1-6; cdr3_aa: ASSEVQGPYNSPLH
d_call: .; v_call: TRBV4-2; j_call: TRBJ1-1; cdr3_aa: ASSQGRWTEAF
d_call: TRBD2; v_call: TRBV6-1; j_call: TRBJ2-3; cdr3_aa: ASSAHPTSDTDTQY
d_call: .; v_call: TRBV29-1; j_call: TRBJ2-1; cdr3_aa: SVERGGQF
d_call: .; v_call: TRBV5-1; j_call: TRBJ2-5; cdr3_aa: ASSNGPQETQY
d_call: TRBD1; v_call: TRBV13; j_call: TRBJ2-5; cdr3_aa: ASSRGQAQETQY
d_call: .; v_call: TRBV7-6; j_call: TRBJ1-1; cdr3_aa: ASSLEALNTEAF
d_call: .; v_call: TRBV5-1; j_call: TRBJ1-1; cdr3_aa: ASSLATMNTEAF
d_call: .; v_call: TRBV5-1; j_call: TRBJ1-2; cdr3_aa: ASSLDPGSNYGYT
d_call: TRBD1; v_call: TRBV30; j_call: TRBJ2-7; cdr3_aa: AWTTGGGGSYEQY
d_call: .; v_call: TRBV6-6; j_call: TRBJ2-5; cdr3_aa: ASRNRVGETQY
d_call: TRBD1; v_call: TRBV5-1; j_call: TRBJ2-7; cdr3_aa: ASSIPSDRAQY
d_call: .; v_call: TRBV27; j_call: TRBJ2-7; cdr3_aa: ASSAGYSSYEQY
d_call: .; v_call: TRBV6-5; j_call: TRBJ2-3; cdr3_aa: ASSLADTQY
d_call: .; v_call: TRBV29-1; j_call: TRBJ2-7; cdr3_aa: SGADLDPHEQY
d_call: TRBD1; v_call: TRBV2; j_call: TRBJ1-5; cdr3_aa: ASTSGGVLGNQPQH
d_call: .; v_call: TRBV4-1; j_call: TRBJ2-4; cdr3_aa: ASSHFYRNIQY
d_call: .; v_call: TRBV18; j_call: TRBJ1-4; cdr3_aa: ASSPGGDGKLF
d_call: .; v_call: TRBV30; j_call: TRBJ1-5; cdr3_aa: AWSVGAGNQPQH
d_call: TRBD1; v_call: TRBV5-1; j_call: TRBJ2-3; cdr3_aa: ASSSFNRGSTDTQY
d_call: TRBD1; v_call: TRBV7-2; j_call: TRBJ2-6; cdr3_aa: ASSPDRVGANVLT
d_call: .; v_call: TRBV7-7; j_call: TRBJ2-3; cdr3_aa: ASSLGISSTDTQY
d_call: TRBD1; v_call: TRBV29-1; j_call: TRBJ2-2; cdr3_aa: SVGTGGANTGELF
d_call: TRBD1; v_call: TRBV2; j_call: TRBJ1-2; cdr3_aa: ASRDPGQTNYGYT
d_call: TRBD2; v_call: TRBV25-1; j_call: TRBJ2-1; cdr3_aa: ASSEGQRGNYNEQF
d_call: .; v_call: TRBV30; j_call: TRBJ2-3; cdr3_aa: ACFTFKRFSGDTQY
d_call: TRBD1; v_call: TRBV5-6; j_call: TRBJ2-7; cdr3_aa: ASSFQGVSPSYEQY
d_call: TRBD2; v_call: TRBV5-1; j_call: TRBJ2-5; cdr3_aa: ASSISGVQETQY
d_call: .; v_call: TRBV29-1; j_call: TRBJ2-7; cdr3_aa: SVGAGLGSYEQY
d_call: TRBD2; v_call: TRBV6-6; j_call: TRBJ2-3; cdr3_aa: ASSSQRGYTDTQY
d_call: .; v_call: TRBV7-9; j_call: TRBJ1-2; cdr3_aa: ASSLATDGYT
d_call: TRBD1; v_call: TRBV7-9; j_call: TRBJ2-5; cdr3_aa: ASSSLRDRVQETQY
d_call: TRBD1; v_call: TRBV18; j_call: TRBJ1-5; cdr3_aa: ASSVGTGNSNQPQH
d_call: .; v_call: TRBV30; j_call: TRBJ2-5; cdr3_aa: AWSVMRFRWEQY
d_call: TRBD1; v_call: TRBV5-1; j_call: TRBJ1-6; cdr3_aa: ASSLGQDNSPLH
d_call: .; v_call: TRBV15; j_call: TRBJ2-5; cdr3_aa: ATSREVGVRETQY
d_call: .; v_call: TRBV4-2; j_call: TRBJ2-7; cdr3_aa: ASSQEFGDTAYEQY
d_call: TRBD1; v_call: TRBV10-3; j_call: TRBJ1-2; cdr3_aa: AISVSQGAAEGYT
d_call: .; v_call: TRBV20-1; j_call: TRBJ2-3; cdr3_aa: SAEELDTQY
d_call: .; v_call: TRBV4-1; j_call: TRBJ1-1; cdr3_aa: ASSINQAMNTEAF
d_call: .; v_call: TRBV30; j_call: TRBJ1-6; cdr3_aa: AWLPGHYNSPLH
d_call: .; v_call: TRBV7-9; j_call: TRBJ1-1; cdr3_aa: ASSQNVLTGQI
d_call: TRBD1; v_call: TRBV9; j_call: TRBJ2-7; cdr3_aa: ASSASTGGPYEQY
d_call: .; v_call: TRBV6-5; j_call: TRBJ1-2; cdr3_aa: ASSYSGRPDGYT
d_call: .; v_call: TRBV6-1; j_call: TRBJ1-6; cdr3_aa: ASSELTANSPLH
d_call: .; v_call: TRBV29-1; j_call: .; cdr3_aa: SVVSGSSYEQY